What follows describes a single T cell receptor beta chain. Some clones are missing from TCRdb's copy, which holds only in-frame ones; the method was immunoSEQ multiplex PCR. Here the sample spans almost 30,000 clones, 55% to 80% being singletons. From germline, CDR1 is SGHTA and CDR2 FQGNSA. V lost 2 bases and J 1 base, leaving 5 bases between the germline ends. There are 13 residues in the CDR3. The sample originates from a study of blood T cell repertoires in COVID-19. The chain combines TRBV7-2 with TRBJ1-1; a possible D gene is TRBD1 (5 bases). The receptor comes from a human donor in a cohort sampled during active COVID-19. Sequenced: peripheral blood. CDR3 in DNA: TGTGCCAGCAGCTTAACAGGGAACACTGAAGCTTTCTTT. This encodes CASSLTGNTEAFF.